There are a few counts of the clone carrying this T cell receptor (beta chain). Unique-molecular-identifier-tagged TCR beta cDNA libraries were used. TCRdb fed the PCR reads into MiXCR, producing one record per CDR3 protein. The data contain about 160,000 distinct CDR3 sequences, roughly 34% of them singletons. Germline trimming cut 1 base from V and 8 bases from J; bases unmatched to any gene: 7. The length of the CDR3 is 17 residues. Per germline, CDR1 SGHDN and CDR2 FVKESK. This specimen belongs to a study of post-analysis software for immune sequencing data. The TCR originated in a girl under 18 with multiple sclerosis. The sequences come from blood, collected after autologous hematopoietic stem cell transplantation. This chain joins TRBV14 and TRBJ2-1; 14 bases match TRBD2. The CDR3 here is CASSQALGLAGAYEQFF. CDR3 sequence (DNA): TGTGCCAGCAGCCAAGCGTTGGGACTAGCGGGAGCCTATGAGCAGTTCTTC. Full variable domain (remainder filled in from reference TRBV14 and TRBJ2-1): EAGVTQFPSHSVIEKGQTVTLRCDPISGHDNLYWYRRVMGKEIKFLLHFVKESKQDESGMPNNRFLAERTGGTYSTLKVQPAELEDSGVYFCASSQALGLAGAYEQFFGPGTRLTVL.